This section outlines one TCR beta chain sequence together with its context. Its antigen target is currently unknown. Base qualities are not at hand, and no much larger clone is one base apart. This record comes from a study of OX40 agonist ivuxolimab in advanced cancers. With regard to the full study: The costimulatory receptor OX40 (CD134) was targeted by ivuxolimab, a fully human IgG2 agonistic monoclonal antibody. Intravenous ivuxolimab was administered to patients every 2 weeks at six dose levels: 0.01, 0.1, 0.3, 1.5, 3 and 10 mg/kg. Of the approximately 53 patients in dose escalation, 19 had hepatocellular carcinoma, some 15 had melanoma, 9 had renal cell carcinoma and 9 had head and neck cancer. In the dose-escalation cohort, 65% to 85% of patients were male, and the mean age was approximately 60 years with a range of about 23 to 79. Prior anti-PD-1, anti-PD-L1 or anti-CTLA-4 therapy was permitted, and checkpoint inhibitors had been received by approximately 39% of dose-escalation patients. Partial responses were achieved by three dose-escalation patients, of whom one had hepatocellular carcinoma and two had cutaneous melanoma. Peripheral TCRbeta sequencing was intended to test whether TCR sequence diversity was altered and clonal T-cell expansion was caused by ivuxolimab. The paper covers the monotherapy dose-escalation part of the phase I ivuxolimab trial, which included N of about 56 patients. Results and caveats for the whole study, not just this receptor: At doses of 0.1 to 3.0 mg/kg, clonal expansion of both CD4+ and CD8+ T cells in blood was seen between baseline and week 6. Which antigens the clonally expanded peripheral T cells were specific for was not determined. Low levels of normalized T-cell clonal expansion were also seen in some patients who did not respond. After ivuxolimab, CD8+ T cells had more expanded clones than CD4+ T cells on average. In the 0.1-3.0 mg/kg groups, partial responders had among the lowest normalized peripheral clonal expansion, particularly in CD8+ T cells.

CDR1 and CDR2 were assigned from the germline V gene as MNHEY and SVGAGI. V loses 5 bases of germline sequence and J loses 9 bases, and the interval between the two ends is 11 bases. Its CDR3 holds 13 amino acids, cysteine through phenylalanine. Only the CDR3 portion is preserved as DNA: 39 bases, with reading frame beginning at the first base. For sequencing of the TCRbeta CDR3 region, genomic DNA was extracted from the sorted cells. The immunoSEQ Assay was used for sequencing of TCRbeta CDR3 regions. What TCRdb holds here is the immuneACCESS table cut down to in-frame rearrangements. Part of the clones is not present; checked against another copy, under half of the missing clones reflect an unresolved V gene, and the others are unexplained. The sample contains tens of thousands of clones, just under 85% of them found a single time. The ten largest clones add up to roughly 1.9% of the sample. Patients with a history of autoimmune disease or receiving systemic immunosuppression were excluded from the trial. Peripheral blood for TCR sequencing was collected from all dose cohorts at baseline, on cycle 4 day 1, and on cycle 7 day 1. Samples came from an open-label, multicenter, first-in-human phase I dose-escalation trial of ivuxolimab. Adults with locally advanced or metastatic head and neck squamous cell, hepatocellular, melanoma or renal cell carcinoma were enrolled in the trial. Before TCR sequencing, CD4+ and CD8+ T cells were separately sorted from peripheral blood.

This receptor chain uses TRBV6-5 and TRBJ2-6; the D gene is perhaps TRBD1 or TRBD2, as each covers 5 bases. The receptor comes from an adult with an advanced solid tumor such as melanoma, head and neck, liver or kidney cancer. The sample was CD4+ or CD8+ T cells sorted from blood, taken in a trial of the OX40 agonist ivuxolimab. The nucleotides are TGTGCCAGCAGTAGACGGGGCCTCAACGTCCTGACTTTC. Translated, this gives CASSRRGLNVLTF.